The 4 T cell receptor beta chains listed next were all sequenced from one sample in a study of T cell repertoires in cytomegalovirus infection. TCRdb used MiXCR to reprocess the reads, holding one entry per CDR3 protein. The data hold approximately 160,000 distinct CDR3 sequences, with 15% to 20% observed a single time. Sequenced sample: CD8+ T cells from PBMCs. The receptor source for this set is a human donor in good health (CMV status not recorded). Some clones in this sample may be carry-over from other donors' samples.

Only a few counts were recorded for this clonotype. The J gene is TRBJ1-2, the V gene TRBV28; TRBD1 agrees at 7 bases. CDR1 and CDR2 from the germline V gene are MDHEN and SYDVKM. CDR3 length equals 15 residues. Trimming took 1 base from V and 3 from J; bases not matched to a gene: 5. Here the CDR3 DNA reads TGTGCCAGCAGTTTATTAGGGACAGTGTACTATGGCTACACCTTC. Residues: CASSLLGTVYYGYTF.

This clonotype occurred a few times. J is TRBJ2-3 and V is TRBV20-1; a weak D match, TRBD1 (6 bases). Germline V gene data show CDR1 as DFQATT and CDR2 as SNEGSKA (reference sequence). Trimming took off 6 bases at V and 0 bases at J, with 10 bases between the two ends. The CDR3 spans 13 residues. The CDR3 loop is CSAITGSTDTQYF. CDR3 coding DNA: TGCAGTGCAATCACAGGGAGCACAGATACGCAGTATTTT.

J is TRBJ2-7 and V is TRBV7-2, with 8 bases lining up with TRBD2. Germline V lookup: CDR1 SGHTA, CDR2 FQGNSA. V lost 2 bases to trimming and J lost 4 bases; unmatched junction nucleotides: 4. The CDR3 is 14 amino acids. The CDR3 DNA reads TGTGCCAGCAGCTTACTAGCGGGCAGGTACGAGCAGTACTTC. Translating gives CASSLLAGRYEQYF.

As to this clonotype: Here the CDR3 omits its conserved ending phenylalanine or tryptophan, so a read error is the likely source. Because the CDR3's place on the DNA is in doubt, the DNA is left out and the CDR3 is given as listed by TCRdb. The V and J genes are TRBV7-2 and TRBJ2-7. From germline, CDR1 is SGHTA and CDR2 FQGNSA. Including both end residues, the CDR3 is 10 amino acids long. CDR3 protein: CASSPVLEAI.